A selection of T cell receptor beta chains follows, all from one sample in a study of blood T cell repertoires in COVID-19. This table comes from immunoSEQ multiplex PCR, and its TCRdb copy is limited to in-frame clones, with some not included. The sample comprises roughly 87,000 clones, approximately 82% of which are singletons, and about 2% rests with the top ten. Sequenced input: peripheral blood. These receptors were taken from a woman in her seventies with acute or convalescent COVID-19. The CDR3 runs from the conserved cysteine through the conserved F or W. The order of the fields is CDR3 length, V gene, CDR3 protein.

>15|TRBV19
CASSGDRDSSYEQYF
>13|TRBV7-9
CASSFRTSNEQFF
>13|TRBV27
CASSFQGREKLFF
>12|TRBV28
CASLRGSYEQYF
>12|TRBV19
CANDRVKQPQHF
>17|TRBV27
CASSTLQGRGLFGKLFF
>14|TRBV5-8
CASRTRASNYGYTF
>15|TRBV5-1
CASSLGGQARYGYTF
>15|TRBV30
CAWSSVQGGFEPLHF
>15|TRBV5-1
CASSTMTVHGTEAFF
>16|TRBV24-1
CATSDPTGPTNEKLFF
>16|TRBV3-1/TRBV3-2
CASSQERGTMNTEAFF
>15|TRBV2
CASSEAYAAGNEQFF
>11|TRBV4-1
CASGVGGEQYF
>15|TRBV2
CASSESSGGTGELFF
>13|TRBV30
CAWSGGRNWVAFF
>13|TRBV28
CASSLLRSGGLHF
>13|TRBV27
CASSRPGTWEQYF
>15|TRBV6-2/TRBV6-3
CASSFGAMSTDTQYF
>14|TRBV28
CASSPPGGKNIQYF
>15|TRBV5-4
CASSLNGDRVVEQYF
>15|TRBV7-3
CASSPVGGDTDTQYF
>13|TRBV15
CATSRDGQSEAFF
>11|TRBV12-3/TRBV12-4
CASSRGYEQYF
>13|TRBV19
CASSAQGNQPQHF
>14|TRBV7-2
CASSQYDRGQPQHF
>15|TRBV3-1/TRBV3-2
CASSQEAGSFNEQFF
>12|TRBV2
CASSARNQPQHF
>13|TRBV29-1
CSVEEGQGMIAFF
>13|TRBV3-1/TRBV3-2
CASFAQGDTEAFF
>16|TRBV11-3
CASSFRGSTHENEQFF
>20|TRBV7-8
CASRRGRTSGEVPRTGELFF
>15|TRBV7-6
CASSLTAGSNEKLFF
>14|TRBV5-6
CASSFTGSNSPLHF
>14|TRBV5-4
CASSSGTGEYGYTF
>15|TRBV5-4
CASSQDRTSSETQYF
>14|TRBV10-2
CASSETSAYGEQFF
>17|TRBV3-1/TRBV3-2
CASSPAGGSTTNEKLFF
>13|TRBV6-5
CASAGQGNSPLHF
>12|TRBV29-1
CSVVGTGYGYTF
>15|TRBV6-5
CASSYNSDSNQPQHF
>16|TRBV28
CASSLPRTGESYGYTF
>17|TRBV15
CATSRNWGGALNTEAFF
>17|TRBV12-5
CASGLDKTGGLNQPQHF
>13|TRBV12-3/TRBV12-4
CASSLTGMETQYF
>14|TRBV5-1
CASSSGGYNSPLHF